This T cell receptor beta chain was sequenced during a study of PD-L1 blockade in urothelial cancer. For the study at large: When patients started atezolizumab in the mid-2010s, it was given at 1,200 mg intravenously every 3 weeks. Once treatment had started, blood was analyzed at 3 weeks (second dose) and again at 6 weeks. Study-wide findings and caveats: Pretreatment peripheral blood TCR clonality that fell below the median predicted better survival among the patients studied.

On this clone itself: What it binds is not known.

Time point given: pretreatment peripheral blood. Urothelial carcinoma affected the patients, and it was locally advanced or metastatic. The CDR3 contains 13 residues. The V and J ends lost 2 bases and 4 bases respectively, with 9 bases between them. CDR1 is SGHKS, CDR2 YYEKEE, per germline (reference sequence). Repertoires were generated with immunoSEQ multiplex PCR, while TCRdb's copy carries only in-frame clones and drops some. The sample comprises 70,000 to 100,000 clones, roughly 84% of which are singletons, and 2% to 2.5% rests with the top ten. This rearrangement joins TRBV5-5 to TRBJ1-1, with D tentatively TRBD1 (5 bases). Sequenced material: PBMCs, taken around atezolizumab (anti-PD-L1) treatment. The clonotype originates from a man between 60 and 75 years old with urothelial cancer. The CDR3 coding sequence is TGTGCCAGCAGCTTTTCGGGGGGCACTGAAGCTTTCTTT. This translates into CASSFSGGTEAFF.